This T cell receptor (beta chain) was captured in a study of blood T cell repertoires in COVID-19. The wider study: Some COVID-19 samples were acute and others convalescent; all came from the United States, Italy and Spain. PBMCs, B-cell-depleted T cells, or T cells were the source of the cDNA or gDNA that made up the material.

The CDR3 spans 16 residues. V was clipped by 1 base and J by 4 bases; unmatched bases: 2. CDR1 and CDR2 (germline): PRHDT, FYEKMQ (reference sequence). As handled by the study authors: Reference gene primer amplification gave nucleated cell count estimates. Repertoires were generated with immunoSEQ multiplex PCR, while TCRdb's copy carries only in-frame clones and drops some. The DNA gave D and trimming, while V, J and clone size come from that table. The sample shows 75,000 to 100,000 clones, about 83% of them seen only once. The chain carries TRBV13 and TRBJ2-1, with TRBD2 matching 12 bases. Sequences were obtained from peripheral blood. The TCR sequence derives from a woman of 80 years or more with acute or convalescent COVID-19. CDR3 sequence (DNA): TGTGCCAGCAGCTTAGAGGGACTAGCGGGTTACAATGAGCAGTTCTTC. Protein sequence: CASSLEGLAGYNEQFF.